This T cell receptor beta chain was identified in a study of T-cell reconstitution after alpha-beta-depleted transplantation in children. This clonotype has a handful of counts. The TCRbeta library incorporated unique molecular identifiers. MiXCR was run by TCRdb on the PCR reads, yielding one entry per CDR3 protein. The sample yields more than 550,000 distinct CDR3 sequences, about 10% seen once. The receptor was derived from a human donor who donated a stem cell graft to a child with acute myeloid leukemia. This material consisted of PBMCs from the stem cell graft donor, taken from the stem cell graft.

CDR3 loop: CASSLASGRTNEKLFF. CDR3 in DNA: TGTGCCAGCAGCTTGGCTTCGGGACGAACGAATGAAAAACTGTTTTTT. V gene TRBV5-6 combines with J gene TRBJ1-4, with TRBD1 as a possible D gene (5 bases). V was trimmed by 0 bases and J by 5 bases, leaving 14 bases between them. In germline, CDR1 is SGHDT, CDR2 YYEEEE. CDR3 length: 16 amino acids.